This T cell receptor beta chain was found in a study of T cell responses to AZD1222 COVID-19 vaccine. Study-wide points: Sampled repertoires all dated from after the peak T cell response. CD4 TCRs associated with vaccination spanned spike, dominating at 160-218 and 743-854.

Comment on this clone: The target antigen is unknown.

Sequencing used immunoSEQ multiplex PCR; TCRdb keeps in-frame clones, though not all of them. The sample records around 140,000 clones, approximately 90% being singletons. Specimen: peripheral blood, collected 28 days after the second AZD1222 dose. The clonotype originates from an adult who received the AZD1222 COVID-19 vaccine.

The CDR3 DNA is TGTGCCAGCAGTTACGGCGGGGTCAATGAGCAGTTCTTC. Protein product: CASSYGGVNEQFF. The chain couples TRBV6-2 or TRBV6-3 to TRBJ2-1, with a weak D call TRBD2 (6 bases). The CDR3 extends over 13 amino acids. The germline V gene encodes CDR1 MNHEY and CDR2 SVGEGT. V was pared by 2 bases and J by 6 bases, with 8 bases between.